Sequencing of this T cell receptor beta chain was carried out in a study of CD8+CD57+ T cells in acquired aplastic anemia (dated by TCRdb to 2016 to 2018). As for the study more broadly: Extracted DNA from sorted CD4+ and CD8+ cells averaged around 3.2 ug, ranging from roughly 0.2 to 30 ug. Mean read counts for healthy donor samples were about 10 million for CD4+ cells and 11.0 million for CD8+ cells.

General study outcomes and caveats: Between patients and healthy controls, no significant difference in CD8+ Simpson's diversity was found (P=0.060). Although roughly 29 CD8+ CDR3 sequences were shared by patients and controls, these sequences appeared highly expressed in patients and within the immunodominant clones of patients.

Genomic DNA was used as template for profiling of TCR beta VDJ combinations and CDR3 sequences. An Illumina HiSeq 2000 was the platform used for TCR repertoire sequencing. Under the source paper's analysis protocol: Repertoire assessment relied on Simpson's diversity index, CDR3 size and DJ length profiles, and TRBV/TRBJ rearrangement plots. Whichever DNA sequence was most abundant in the deep sequencing data was defined as the immunodominant clone. CDR3 amino acid sequences were checked for sharing between subjects and were compared against published repertoires and the VDJdb database. TCRdb reanalyzed the raw reads on its own, using fastp at Q25 for trimming and MiXCR for clone calling, and kept in-frame beta chains. Identical CDR3 protein sequences are pooled into one entry, listed with their most common genes and DNA. In this record, the V and J calls reflect TCRdb's handling and not the investigators' own analysis. This sample gives tens of thousands of distinct CDR3 sequences in total; about 50% of them show up just once. The ten top clones hold under 3% of the sample.

This clonotype is classified as medium-sized (0.01 to 0.1%). Its cognate antigen has yet to be identified. Base qualities are not provided; no much larger clone lies one nucleotide away. In the study, sorted CD4+ and CD8+ blood T cells from patients with severe aplastic anemia and from healthy subjects underwent deep sequencing of TCR repertoires. Ficoll-Paque density gradient centrifugation was used to isolate peripheral blood mononuclear cells. Before DNA was extracted, CD4+ and CD8+ T cells were sorted using either FACS or magnetic beads. This TCR came from a human donor in good health, serving as a control. Sequenced input: sorted CD4+, CD8+, or CD8+CD57+ T cells (not recorded which) from PBMCs.

The DNA sequence is TGTGCCAGCAGCGCGGGACTAGCGAGCTCCTACGAGCAGTACTTC. This codes for CASSAGLASSYEQYF. Here the chain combines TRBV2 and TRBJ2-7, and 10 junction bases match TRBD2. The CDR3 sequence holds 15 residues, the cysteine and phenylalanine included. Just CDR3 DNA is preserved here, 45 bases in frame from base 1. The germline V gene gives CDR1 as SNHLY and CDR2 as FYNNEI. V ends up 6 bases short and J 0 bases short, with an unmatched junction base count of 5.